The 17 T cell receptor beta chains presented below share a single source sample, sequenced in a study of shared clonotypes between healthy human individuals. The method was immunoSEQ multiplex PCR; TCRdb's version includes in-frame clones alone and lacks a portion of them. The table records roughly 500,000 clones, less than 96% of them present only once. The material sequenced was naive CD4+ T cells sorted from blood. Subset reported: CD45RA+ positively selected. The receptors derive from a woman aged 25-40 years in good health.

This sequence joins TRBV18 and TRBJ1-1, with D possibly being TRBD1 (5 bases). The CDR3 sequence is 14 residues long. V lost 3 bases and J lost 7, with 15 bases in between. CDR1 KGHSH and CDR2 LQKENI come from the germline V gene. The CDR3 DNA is TGTGCCAGCTCACCCCTCCAGGCGCAGGGTGAAGCTTTCTTT. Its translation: CASSPLQAQGEAFF.

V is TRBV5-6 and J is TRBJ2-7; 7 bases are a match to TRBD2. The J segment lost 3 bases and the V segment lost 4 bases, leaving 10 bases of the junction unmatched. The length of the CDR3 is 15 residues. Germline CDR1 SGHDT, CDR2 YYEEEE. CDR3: CASSNGAGSYYEQYF. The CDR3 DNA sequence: TGTGCCAGCAGCAATGGAGCGGGAAGCTACTACGAGCAGTACTTC. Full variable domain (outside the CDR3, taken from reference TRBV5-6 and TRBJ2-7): DAGVTQSPTHLIKTRGQQVTLRCSPKSGHDTVSWYQQALGQGPQFIFQYYEEEERQRGNFPDRFSGHQFPNYSSELNVNALLLGDSALYLCASSNGAGSYYEQYFGPGTRLTVT.

CDR3: CASSEHRGQGQPQHF. The CDR3 DNA reads as TGTGCCAGCAGTGAGCACAGGGGGCAGGGTCAGCCCCAGCATTTT. The rearrangement links TRBV2 to TRBJ1-5; TRBD1 matches at 9 bases. Germline V gene data show CDR1 as SNHLY and CDR2 as FYNNEI. This CDR3 is 15 amino acids long. The trim removed 3 bases at V and 6 bases at J, leaving 6 bases unmatched.

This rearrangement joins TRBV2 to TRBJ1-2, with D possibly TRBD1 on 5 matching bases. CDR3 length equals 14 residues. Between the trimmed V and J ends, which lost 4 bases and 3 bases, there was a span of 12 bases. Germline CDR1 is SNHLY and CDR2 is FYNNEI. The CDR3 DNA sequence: TGTGCCAGCAGTGGGACGGGGGGGTACTATGGCTACACCTTC. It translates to CASSGTGGYYGYTF. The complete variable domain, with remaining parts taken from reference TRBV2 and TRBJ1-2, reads EPEVTQTPSHQVTQMGQEVILRCVPISNHLYFYWYRQILGQKVEFLVSFYNNEISEKSEIFDDQFSVERPDGSNFTLKIRSTKLEDSAMYFCASSGTGGYYGYTFGSGTRLTVV.

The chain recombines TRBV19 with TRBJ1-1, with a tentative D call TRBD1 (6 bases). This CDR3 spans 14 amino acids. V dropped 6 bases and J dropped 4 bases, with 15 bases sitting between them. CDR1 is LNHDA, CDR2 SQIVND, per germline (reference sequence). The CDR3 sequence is CASRHGQLGTEAFF. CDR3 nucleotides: TGTGCCAGTAGACATGGACAGTTGGGCACTGAAGCTTTCTTT.

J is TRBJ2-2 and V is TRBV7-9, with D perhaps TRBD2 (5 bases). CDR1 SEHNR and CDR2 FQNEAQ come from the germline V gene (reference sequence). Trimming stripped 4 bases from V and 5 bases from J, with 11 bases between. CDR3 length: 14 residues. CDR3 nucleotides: TGTGCCAGCAGCTCCCCCCCGGGGACCGGGGAGCTGTTTTTT. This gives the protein CASSSPPGTGELFF. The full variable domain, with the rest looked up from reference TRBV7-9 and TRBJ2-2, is DTGVSQNPRHKITKRGQNVTFRCDPISEHNRLYWYRQTLGQGPEFLTYFQNEAQLEKSRLLSDRFSAERPKGSFSTLEIQRTEQGDSAMYLCASSSPPGTGELFFGEGSRLTVL.

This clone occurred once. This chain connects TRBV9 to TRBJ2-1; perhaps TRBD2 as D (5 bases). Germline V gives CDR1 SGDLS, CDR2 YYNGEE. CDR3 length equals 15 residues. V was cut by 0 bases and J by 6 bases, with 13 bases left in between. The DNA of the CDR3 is TGTGCCAGCAGCGTAGGTGCCGGGAATATCAATGAGCAGTTCTTC. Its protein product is CASSVGAGNINEQFF.

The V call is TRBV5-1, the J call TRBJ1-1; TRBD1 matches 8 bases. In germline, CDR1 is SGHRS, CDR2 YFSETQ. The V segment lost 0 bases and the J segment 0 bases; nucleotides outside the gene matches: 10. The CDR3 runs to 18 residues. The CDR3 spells CASSLGVGTGSLNTEAFF. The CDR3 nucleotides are TGCGCCAGCAGCTTGGGAGTAGGGACAGGTTCCTTGAACACTGAAGCTTTCTTT. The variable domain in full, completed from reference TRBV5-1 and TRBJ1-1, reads KAGVTQTPRYLIKTRGQQVTLSCSPISGHRSVSWYQQTPGQGLQFLFEYFSETQRNKGNFPGRFSGRQFSNSRSEMNVSTLELGDSALYLCASSLGVGTGSLNTEAFFGQGTRLTVV.

CDR3 sequence (DNA): TGTGCCAGCAGTCCATCCCAGGGGGCTGTTGTCGAGCAGTACTTC. It codes for CASSPSQGAVVEQYF. The rearrangement uses TRBV27 and TRBJ2-5; 8 bases line up with TRBD1. With the DNA end fitting TRBJ2-7 better, the J assignment may be wrong. Per the germline V gene, CDR1 is MNHEY and CDR2 is SMNVEV (reference sequence). There are 15 residues in the CDR3.

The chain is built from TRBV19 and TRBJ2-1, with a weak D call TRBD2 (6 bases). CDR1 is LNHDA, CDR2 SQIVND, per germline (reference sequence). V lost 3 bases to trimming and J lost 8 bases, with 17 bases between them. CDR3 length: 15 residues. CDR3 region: CASSIGGIVVDEQFF. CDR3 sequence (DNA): TGTGCCAGTAGTATTGGCGGGATAGTTGTAGATGAGCAGTTCTTC.

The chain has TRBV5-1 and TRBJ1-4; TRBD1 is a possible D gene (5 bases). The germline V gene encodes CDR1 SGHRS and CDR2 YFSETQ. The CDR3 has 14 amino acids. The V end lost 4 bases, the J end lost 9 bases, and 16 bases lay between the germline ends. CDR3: CASSRGTSTQKLFF. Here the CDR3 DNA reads TGCGCCAGCAGCCGAGGGACGTCTACGCAAAAACTGTTTTTT.

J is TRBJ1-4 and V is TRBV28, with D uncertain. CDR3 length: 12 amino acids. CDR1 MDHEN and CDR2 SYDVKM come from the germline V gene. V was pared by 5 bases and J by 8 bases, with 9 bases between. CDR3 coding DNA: TGTGCCAGCAGTCCTCACCTGGAAAAACTGTTTTTT. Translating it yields CASSPHLEKLFF.

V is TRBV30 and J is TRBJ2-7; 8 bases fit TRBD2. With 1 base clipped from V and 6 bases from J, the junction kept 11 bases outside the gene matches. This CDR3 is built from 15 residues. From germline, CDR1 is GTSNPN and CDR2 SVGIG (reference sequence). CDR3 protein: CAWSGSSGRNSEQYF. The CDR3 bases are TGTGCCTGGAGTGGTTCGAGCGGGAGAAATAGCGAGCAGTACTTC.

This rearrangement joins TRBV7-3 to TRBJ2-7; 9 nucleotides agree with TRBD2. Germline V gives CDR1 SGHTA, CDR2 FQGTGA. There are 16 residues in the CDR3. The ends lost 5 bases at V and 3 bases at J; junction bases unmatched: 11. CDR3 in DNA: TGTGCCAGCAGCGCATCTTTGACTAGCGGAAACTACGAGCAGTACTTC. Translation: CASSASLTSGNYEQYF.

In nucleotides, the CDR3 is TGTGCCAGTAGTATGCTCGGCGCAGGGGACTACGAGCAGTACTTC. Protein product: CASSMLGAGDYEQYF. J is TRBJ2-5 and V is TRBV19; D is perhaps TRBD1 (6 bases). Near its end, the DNA agrees better with TRBJ2-7, so the J call may be wrong. The germline gives CDR1 LNHDA, CDR2 SQIVND (reference sequence). This CDR3 is 15 amino acids long.

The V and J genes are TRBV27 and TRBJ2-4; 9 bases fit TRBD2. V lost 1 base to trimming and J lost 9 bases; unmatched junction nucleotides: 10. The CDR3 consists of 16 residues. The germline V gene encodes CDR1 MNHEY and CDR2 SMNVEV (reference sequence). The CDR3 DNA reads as TGTGCCAGCAGTTTATGGGGCGGGAGGGCCTCTAGCATTCAGTACTTC. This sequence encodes CASSLWGGRASSIQYF.

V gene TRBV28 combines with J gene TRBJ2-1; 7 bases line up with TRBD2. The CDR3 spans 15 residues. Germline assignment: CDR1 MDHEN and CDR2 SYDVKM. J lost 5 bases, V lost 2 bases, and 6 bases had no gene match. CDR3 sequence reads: CASSLGGRRNNEQFF. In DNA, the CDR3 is TGTGCCAGCAGTTTAGGCGGGAGAAGGAACAATGAGCAGTTCTTC.